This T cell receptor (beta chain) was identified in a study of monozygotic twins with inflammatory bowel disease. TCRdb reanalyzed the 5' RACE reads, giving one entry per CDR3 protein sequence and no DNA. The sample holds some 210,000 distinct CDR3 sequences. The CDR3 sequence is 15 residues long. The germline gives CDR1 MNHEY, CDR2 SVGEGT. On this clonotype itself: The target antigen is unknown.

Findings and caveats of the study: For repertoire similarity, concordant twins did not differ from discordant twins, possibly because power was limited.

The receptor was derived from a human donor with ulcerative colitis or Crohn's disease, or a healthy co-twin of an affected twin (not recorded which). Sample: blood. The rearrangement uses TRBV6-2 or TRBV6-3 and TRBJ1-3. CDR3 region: CASRKADTSGNTIYF.